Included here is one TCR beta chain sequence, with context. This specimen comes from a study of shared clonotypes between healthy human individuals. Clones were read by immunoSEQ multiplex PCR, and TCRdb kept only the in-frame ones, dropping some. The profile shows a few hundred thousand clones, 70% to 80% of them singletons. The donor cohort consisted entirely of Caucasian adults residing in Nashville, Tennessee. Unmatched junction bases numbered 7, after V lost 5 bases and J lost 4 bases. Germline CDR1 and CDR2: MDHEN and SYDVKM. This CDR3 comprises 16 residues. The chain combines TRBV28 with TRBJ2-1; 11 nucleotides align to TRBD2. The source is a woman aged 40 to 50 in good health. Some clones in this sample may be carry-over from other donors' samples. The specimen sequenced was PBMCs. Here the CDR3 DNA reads TGTGCCAGCAGTGGAGAGGGACTAGCGGTTTACAATGAGCAGTTCTTC. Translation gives CASSGEGLAVYNEQFF.